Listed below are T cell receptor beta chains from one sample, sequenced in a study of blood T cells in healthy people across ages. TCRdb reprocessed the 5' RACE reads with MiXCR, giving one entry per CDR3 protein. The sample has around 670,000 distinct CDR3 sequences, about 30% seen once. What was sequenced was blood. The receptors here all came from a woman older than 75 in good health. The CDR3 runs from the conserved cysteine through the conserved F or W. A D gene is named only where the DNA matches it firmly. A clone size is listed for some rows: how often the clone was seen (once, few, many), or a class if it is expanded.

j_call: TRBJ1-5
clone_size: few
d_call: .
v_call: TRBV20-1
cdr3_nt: TGCAGTGCTAGGCGGATTAATCAGCCCCAGCATTTT
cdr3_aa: CSARRINQPQHF

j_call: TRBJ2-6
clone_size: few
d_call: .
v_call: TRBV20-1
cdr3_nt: TGCAGTGCTAGTCTAGGCGGCCACTCTGGGGCCAACGTCCTGACTTTC
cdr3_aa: CSASLGGHSGANVLTF

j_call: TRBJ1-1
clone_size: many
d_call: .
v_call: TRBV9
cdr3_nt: TGTGCCAGCAGCGTAGGCAGACTCAACACTGAAGCTTTCTTT
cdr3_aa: CASSVGRLNTEAFF

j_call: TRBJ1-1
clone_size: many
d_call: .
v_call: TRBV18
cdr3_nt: TGTGCCAGCTCACCCAAGATGAACACTGAAGCTTTCTTT
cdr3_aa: CASSPKMNTEAFF

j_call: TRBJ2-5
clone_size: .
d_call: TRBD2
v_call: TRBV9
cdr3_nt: TGTGCCAGCAGCGAGGGACTAAACCAAGAGACCCAGTACTTC
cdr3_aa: CASSEGLNQETQYF

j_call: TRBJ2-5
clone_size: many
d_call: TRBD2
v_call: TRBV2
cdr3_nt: TGTGCCAGCAGTGACGGGGGGGGTCAAGAGACCCAGTACTTC
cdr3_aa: CASSDGGGQETQYF

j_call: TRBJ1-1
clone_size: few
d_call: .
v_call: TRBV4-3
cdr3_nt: TGCGCCAGCAGCCAAGATCACAGGCCGGTTGAAGCTTTCTTT
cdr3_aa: CASSQDHRPVEAFF

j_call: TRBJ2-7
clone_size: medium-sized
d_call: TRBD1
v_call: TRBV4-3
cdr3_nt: TGCGCCAGCAGCCAACGGACAGGGCGCGAGCAGTACTTC
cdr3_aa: CASSQRTGREQYF

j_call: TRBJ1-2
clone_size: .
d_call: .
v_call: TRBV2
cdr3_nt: TGTGCCAGGAGTGGGGGGGAGTTTGACTATGGCTACACCTTC
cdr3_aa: CARSGGEFDYGYTF

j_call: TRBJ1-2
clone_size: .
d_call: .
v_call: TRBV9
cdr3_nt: TGTGCCAGCCGCGGGATTAACTATGGCTACACCTTC
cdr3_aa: CASRGINYGYTF

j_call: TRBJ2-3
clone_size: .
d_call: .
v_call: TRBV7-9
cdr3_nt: TGTGCCAGCAGCTTATCACTAGTCGCAGATCCGCAGTATTTT
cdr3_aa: CASSLSLVADPQYF

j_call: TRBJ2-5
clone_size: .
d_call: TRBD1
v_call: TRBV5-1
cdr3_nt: TGCGCCAGCAGTTCGACAGGGGGCGCAGGGCAAGAGACCCAGTACTTC
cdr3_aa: CASSSTGGAGQETQYF

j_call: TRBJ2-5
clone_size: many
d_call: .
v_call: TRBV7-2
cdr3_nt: TGTGCCAGCAGCCCGACTCCACAAGAGACCCAGTACTTC
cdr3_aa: CASSPTPQETQYF

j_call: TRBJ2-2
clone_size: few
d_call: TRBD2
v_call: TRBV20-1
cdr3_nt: TGCAGTGCTAGATCACTAGCGGGGGGCCCGAACACCGGGGAGCTGTTTTTT
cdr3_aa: CSARSLAGGPNTGELFF

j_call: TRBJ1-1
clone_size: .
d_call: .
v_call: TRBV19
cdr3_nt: TGTGCCAGCCGGGGGGAGAACACTGAAGCTTTCTTT
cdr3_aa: CASRGENTEAFF

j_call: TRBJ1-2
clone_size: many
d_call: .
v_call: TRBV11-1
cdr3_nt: TGTGCCAGCAGCCCAAGGGCCAGGACCTATGGCTACACCTTC
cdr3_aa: CASSPRARTYGYTF

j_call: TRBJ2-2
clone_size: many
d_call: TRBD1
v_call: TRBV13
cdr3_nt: TGTGCCAGCAGCCACGGGACAGGGAACACCGGGGAGCTGTTTTTT
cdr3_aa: CASSHGTGNTGELFF

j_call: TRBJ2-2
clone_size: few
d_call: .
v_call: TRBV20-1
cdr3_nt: TGCAGTGCTAGAGTTGGGGGTGTGAACACCGGGGAGCTGTTTTTT
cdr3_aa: CSARVGGVNTGELFF

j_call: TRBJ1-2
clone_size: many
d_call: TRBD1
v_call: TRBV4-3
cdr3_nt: TGCGCCAGCAGCCAAGCCTCACAGGGGGCTGACTATGGCTACACCTTC
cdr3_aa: CASSQASQGADYGYTF

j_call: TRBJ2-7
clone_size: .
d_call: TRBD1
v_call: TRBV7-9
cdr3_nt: TGTGCCAGCTGGCGGACAGGAGAACTCTACAATGAGCAGTACTTC
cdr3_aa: CASWRTGELYNEQYF

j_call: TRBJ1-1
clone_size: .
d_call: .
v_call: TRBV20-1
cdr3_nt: TGCAGTGCTAGACCGGACAGCATTGAAGCTTTCTTT
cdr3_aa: CSARPDSIEAFF

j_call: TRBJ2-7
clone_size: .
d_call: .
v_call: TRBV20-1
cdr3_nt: TGCAGTGCTAGGGAGGCCGAATACGAGCAGTACTTC
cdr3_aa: CSAREAEYEQYF

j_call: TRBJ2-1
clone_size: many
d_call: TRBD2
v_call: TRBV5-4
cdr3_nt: TGTGCCAGCACCCCAGCGGGGGCCAGCTCCTACAATGAGCAGTTCTTC
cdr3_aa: CASTPAGASSYNEQFF

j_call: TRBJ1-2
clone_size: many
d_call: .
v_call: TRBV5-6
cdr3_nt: TGTGCCAGCAGTCTTGAGTACGGCTACACCTTC
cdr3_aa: CASSLEYGYTF

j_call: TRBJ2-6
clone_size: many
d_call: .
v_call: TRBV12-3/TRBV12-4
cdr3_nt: TGTGCCAGCAGTTTTAGGGACTGGATCAGCTCTGGGGCCAACGTCCTGACTTTC
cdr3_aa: CASSFRDWISSGANVLTF

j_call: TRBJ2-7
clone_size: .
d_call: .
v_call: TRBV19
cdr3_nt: TGTGCCAGTAGGGCCTTCAATGAGCAGTACTTC
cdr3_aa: CASRAFNEQYF

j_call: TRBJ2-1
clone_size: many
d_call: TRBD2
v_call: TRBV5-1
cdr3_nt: TGCGCCAGCAGCCCGGGACTAGCGGGGGGTACGGATTCCTACAATGAGCAGTTCTTC
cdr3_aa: CASSPGLAGGTDSYNEQFF

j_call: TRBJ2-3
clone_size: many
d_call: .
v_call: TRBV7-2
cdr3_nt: TGTGCCAGCAGTTTACTGGGAGATACGCAGTATTTT
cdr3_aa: CASSLLGDTQYF

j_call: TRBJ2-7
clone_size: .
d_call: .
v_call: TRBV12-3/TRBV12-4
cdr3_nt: TGTGCCAGCAGTGCCCGCATGTACGAGCAGTACTTC
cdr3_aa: CASSARMYEQYF

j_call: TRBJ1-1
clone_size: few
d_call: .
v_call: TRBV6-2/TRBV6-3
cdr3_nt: TGTGCCAGCAGTATTAGACAGGTGAACACTGAAGCTTTCTTT
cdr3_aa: CASSIRQVNTEAFF

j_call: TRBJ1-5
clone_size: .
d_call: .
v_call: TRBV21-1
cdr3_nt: TGTGCCAGCAGCAAAGTCAGGGTTCGCAATCAGCCCCAGCATTTT
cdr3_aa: CASSKVRVRNQPQHF

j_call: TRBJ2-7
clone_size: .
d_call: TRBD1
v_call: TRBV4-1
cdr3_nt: TGCGCCAGCAGCTTAATGCCAGGGGGCGAGCAGTACTTC
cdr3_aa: CASSLMPGGEQYF

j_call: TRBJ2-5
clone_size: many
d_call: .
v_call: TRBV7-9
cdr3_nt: TGTGCCAGCAGCTTGGGGTTGGGGGCCGAAGAGACCCAGTACTTC
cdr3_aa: CASSLGLGAEETQYF

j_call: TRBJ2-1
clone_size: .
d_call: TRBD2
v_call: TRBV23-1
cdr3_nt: TGCGCCAGCAGTCACCCGGGGACTAGCGGGGGGGCAACGAAGTTCTTC
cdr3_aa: CASSHPGTSGGATKFF

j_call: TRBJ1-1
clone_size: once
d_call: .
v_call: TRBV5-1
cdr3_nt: TGCGCCAGCAGCTTGGACTTCAACACTGAAGCTTTCTTT
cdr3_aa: CASSLDFNTEAFF

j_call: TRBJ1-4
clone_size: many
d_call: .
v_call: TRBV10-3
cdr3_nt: TGTGCCATCAGTGCCGGGGGCCCAACTAATGAAAAACTGTTTTTT
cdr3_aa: CAISAGGPTNEKLFF

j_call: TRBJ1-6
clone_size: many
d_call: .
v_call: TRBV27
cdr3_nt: TGTGCCAGCAGTTGGAGCTCCTATAATTCACCCCTCCACTTT
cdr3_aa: CASSWSSYNSPLHF

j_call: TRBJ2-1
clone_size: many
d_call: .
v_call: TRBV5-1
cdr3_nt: TGTGCCAGCAGCCTCGGTCTCGGCTCCTACAATGAGCAGTTCTTC
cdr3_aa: CASSLGLGSYNEQFF

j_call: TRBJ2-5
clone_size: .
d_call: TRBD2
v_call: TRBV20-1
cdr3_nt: TGCAGTGTCCTTAGGGCGGGGGGGCAGGAGACCCAGTACTTC
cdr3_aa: CSVLRAGGQETQYF

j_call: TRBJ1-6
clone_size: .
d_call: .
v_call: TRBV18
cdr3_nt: TGTGCCAGCTCGTTCGGGACGGGGAATTCACCCCTCCACTTT
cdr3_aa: CASSFGTGNSPLHF

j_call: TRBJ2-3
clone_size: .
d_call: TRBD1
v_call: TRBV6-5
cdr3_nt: TGTGCCAGCAATCCGGGACAGGGCCTCACAGATACGCGGTATTTT
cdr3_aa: CASNPGQGLTDTRYF

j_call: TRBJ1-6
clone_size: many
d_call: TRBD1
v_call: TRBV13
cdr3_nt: TGTGCCAGCAGCTCGACAGGGAGCTCCTATAATTCACCCCTCCACTTT
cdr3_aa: CASSSTGSSYNSPLHF

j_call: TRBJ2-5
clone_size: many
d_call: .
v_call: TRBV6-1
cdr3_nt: TGTGCCAGCAGTGAGGGCAGGGTGGCGACCCAGTACTTC
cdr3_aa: CASSEGRVATQYF

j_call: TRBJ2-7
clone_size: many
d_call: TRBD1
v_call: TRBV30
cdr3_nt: TGTGCCTGGAGTGTAGGTGGACAGGGGAATTACGAGCAGTACTTC
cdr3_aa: CAWSVGGQGNYEQYF

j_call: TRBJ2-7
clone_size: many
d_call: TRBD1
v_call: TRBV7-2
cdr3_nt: TGTGCCAGCAGCTTCCGGACAGGGGGTAGCTCCTACGAGCAGTACTTC
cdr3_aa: CASSFRTGGSSYEQYF

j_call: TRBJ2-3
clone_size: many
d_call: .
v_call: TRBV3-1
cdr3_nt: TGTGCCAGCAGCCCCTGGCTTCAGGAGGGCACAGATACGCAGTATTTT
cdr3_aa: CASSPWLQEGTDTQYF

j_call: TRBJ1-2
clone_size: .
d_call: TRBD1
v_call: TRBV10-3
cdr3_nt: TGTGCCATCAGGGGGACAGCTGGCTACACCTTC
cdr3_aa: CAIRGTAGYTF

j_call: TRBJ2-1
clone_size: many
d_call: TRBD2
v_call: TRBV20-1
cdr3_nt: TGCAGTGCTCTCAGGCGGGGGGGACTTTCCTACAATGAGCAGTTCTTC
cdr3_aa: CSALRRGGLSYNEQFF

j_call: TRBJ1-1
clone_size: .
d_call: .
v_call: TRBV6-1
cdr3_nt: TGTGCCAGCAGTGAGTCCATATACGGGGAAGGCGCTTTCTTT
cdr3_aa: CASSESIYGEGAFF

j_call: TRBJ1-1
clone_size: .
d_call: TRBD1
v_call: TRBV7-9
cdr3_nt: TGTGCCAGCAGCTTTGGCGACAGGGGAACCGCTGAAGCTTTCTTT
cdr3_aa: CASSFGDRGTAEAFF

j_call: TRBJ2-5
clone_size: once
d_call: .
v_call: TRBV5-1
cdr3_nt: TGCGCCAGCAGCTTGCGTGGGAAGACCCAGTACTTC
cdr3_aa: CASSLRGKTQYF

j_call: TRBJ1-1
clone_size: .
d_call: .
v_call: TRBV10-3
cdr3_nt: TGTGCCATCAGTGACAGGGCCTCGAGAGAAGCTTTCTTT
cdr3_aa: CAISDRASREAFF

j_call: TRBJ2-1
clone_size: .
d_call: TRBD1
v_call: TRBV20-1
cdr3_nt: TGCAGTGCGAGTTCACAGGGGATCTACGAGCAGTTCTTC
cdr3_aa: CSASSQGIYEQFF

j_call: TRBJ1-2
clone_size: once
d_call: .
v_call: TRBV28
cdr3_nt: TGTGCCAGCAGTTTTCACAGCGATGGCTACACCTTC
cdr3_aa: CASSFHSDGYTF